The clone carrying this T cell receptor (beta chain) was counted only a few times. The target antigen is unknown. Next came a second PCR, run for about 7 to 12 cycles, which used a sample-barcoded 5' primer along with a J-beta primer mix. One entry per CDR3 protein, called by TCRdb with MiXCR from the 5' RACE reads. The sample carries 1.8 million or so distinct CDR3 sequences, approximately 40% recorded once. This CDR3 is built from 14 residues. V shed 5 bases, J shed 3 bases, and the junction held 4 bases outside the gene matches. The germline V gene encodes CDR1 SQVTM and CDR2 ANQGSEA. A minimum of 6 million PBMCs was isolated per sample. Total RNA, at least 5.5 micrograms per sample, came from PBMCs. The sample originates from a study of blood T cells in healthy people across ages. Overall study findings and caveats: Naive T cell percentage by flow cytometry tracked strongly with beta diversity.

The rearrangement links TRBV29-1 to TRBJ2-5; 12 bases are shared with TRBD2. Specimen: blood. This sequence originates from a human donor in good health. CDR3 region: CSVSGLAGKETQYF. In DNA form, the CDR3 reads TGCAGCGTTTCAGGACTAGCGGGGAAAGAGACCCAGTACTTC.